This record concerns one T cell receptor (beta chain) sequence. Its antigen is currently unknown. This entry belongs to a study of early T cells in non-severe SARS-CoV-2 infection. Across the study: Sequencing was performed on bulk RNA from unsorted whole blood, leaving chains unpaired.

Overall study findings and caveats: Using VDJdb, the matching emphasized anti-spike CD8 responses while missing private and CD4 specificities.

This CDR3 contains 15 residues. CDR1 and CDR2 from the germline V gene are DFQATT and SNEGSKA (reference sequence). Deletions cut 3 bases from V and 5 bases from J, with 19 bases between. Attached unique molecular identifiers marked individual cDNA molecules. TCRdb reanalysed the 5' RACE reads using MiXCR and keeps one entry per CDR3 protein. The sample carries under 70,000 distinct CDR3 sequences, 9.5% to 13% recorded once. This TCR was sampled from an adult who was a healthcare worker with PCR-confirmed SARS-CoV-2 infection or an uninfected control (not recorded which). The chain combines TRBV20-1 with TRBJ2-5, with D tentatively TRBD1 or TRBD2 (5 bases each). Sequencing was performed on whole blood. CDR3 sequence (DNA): TGCAGTGCTAGGACGACCTCACGGGGCCGGGAGACCCAGTACTTC. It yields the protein CSARTTSRGRETQYF.